This entry features one T cell receptor (beta chain) sequence. Antigen specificity is unknown. These data originate in a study of T cell repertoires in cytomegalovirus infection. Study observations and caveats: Predominance within the ex vivo response was attributable to HLA-C-restricted CMV-specific TCR beta clonotypes. Totalled public TCR beta family frequency picked out people who carried CMV plus the relevant HLA.

Germline assignment: CDR1 SGHRS and CDR2 YFSETQ. This CDR3 region has 16 residues. V shed 0 bases, J shed 1 base, and the junction held 6 bases outside the gene matches. Each CDR3 protein is one row after TCRdb ran MiXCR on the reads. Altogether some 680,000 distinct CDR3 sequences are present, 35% being singletons, with the ten largest covering 2.5% to 3%. The TCR comes from a human donor in good health (CMV status not recorded). Some clones in this sample may be carry-over from other donors' samples. The sequenced sample was PBMCs. The chain recombines TRBV5-1 with TRBJ2-5; 7 positions match TRBD2. CDR3 in DNA: TGCGCCAGCAGCTTGGCCCAGCGGGGTGTCCAAGAGACCCAGTACTTC. As protein: CASSLAQRGVQETQYF.